This T cell receptor beta chain was captured in a study of T cell repertoires in cytomegalovirus infection. Study summary: A matching HLA type, together with CMV infection, was signaled by public TCR beta signatures. Broader study findings: Using cumulative public TCR beta family frequency, the authors identified those who carried CMV together with the relevant HLA. Across the ex vivo response, the dominant clonotypes were HLA-C-restricted CMV-specific TCR beta clonotypes.

Via MiXCR, TCRdb re-called the reads, giving one row per CDR3 protein. The data hold fewer than 550,000 distinct CDR3 sequences, with roughly 12% observed a single time. Germline V lookup: CDR1 LGHNA, CDR2 YNFKEQ. CDR3 size: 15 residues. The junction had 8 bases not matched to a gene; V was cut back by 5 bases and J by 4 bases. Notes on this clonotype: The antigen is undetermined.

This TCR derives from a human donor in good health (CMV status not recorded). Some clones in this sample may be carry-over from other donors' samples. V is TRBV4-2 and J is TRBJ2-5; 9 nucleotides agree with TRBD2. Sequencing used PBMCs. CDR3 DNA: TGTGCCAGCAGCTCGGCTAGCGGGATTGGAGAGACCCAGTACTTC. It is translated as CASSSASGIGETQYF.